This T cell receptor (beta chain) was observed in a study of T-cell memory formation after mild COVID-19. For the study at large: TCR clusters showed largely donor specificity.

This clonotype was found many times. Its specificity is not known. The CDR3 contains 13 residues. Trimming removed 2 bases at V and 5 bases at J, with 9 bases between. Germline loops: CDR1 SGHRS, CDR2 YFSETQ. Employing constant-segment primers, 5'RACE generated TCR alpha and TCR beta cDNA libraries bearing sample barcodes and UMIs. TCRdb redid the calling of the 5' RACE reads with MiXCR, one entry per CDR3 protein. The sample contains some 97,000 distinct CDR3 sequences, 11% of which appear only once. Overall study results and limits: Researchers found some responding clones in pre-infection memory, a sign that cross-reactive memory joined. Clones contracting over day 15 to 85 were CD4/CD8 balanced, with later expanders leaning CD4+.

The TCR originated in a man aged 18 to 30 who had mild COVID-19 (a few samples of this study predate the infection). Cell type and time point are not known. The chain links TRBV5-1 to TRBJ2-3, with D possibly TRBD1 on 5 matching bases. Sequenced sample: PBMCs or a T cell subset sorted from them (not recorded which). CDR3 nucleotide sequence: TGCGCCAGCAGCTTCCACAGGAGAGATACGCAGTATTTT. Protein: CASSFHRRDTQYF.